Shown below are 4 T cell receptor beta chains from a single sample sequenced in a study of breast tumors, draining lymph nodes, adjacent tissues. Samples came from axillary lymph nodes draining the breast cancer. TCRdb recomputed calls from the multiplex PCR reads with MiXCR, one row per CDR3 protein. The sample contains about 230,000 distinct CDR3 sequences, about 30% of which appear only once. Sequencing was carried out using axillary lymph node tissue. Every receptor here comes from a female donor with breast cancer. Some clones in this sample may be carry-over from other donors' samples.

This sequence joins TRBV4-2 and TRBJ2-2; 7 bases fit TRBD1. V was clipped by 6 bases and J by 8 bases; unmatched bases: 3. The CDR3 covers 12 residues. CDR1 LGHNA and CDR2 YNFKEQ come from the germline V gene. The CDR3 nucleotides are TGTGCCAGCAGAATGGACAGGGGGGAGCTGTTTTTT. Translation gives CASRMDRGELFF.

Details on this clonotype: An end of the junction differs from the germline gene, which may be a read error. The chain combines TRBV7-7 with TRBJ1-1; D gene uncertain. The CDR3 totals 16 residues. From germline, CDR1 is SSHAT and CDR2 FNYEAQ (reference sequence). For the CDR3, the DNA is TGTGCTAGCAGCTTAGATTCTCGGGCCGAAAACCCTGAAGCTTTCTTT. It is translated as CASSLDSRAENPEAFF.

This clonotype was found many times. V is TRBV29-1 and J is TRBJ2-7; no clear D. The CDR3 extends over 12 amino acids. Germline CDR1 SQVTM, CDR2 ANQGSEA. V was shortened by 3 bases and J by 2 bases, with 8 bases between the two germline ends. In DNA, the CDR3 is TGCAGCGTTGAGTCCCGAACCTACGAGCAGTACTTC. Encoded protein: CSVESRTYEQYF.

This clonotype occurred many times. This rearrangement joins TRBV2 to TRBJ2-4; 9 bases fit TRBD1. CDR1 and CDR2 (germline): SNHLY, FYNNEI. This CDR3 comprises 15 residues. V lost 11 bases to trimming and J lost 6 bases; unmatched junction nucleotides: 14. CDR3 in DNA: TGTGCCGGAGCCATATTACAGGGGGCAGGAAACATTCAGTACTTC. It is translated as CAGAILQGAGNIQYF.